This T cell receptor beta chain was found in a study of T cells in Graves' hyperthyroidism and ophthalmopathy. Findings and caveats of the study: The model forecast ophthalmopathy, anticipating it by a median roughly 6.5 months before onset.

Patients aged 18 to 65 with hyperthyroidism were newly diagnosed, with duration under 2 months. The CDR3 runs to 17 residues. Trimming removed 7 bases at V and 7 bases at J, with 31 bases between. Germline values: CDR1 SQVTM, CDR2 ANQGSEA. Researchers took RNA transcripts and amplified the TCR beta CDR3 regions from them. A first-round RT-PCR of the TCR CDR3 used the HTBI primer set. TCRdb used MiXCR to reprocess the multiplex PCR reads, holding one entry per CDR3 protein. The sample has 500,000 to 750,000 distinct CDR3 sequences; under 60% are singletons. About this clonotype itself: Its matching antigen is unknown.

The chain combines TRBV29-1 with TRBJ2-5; D remains ambiguous. The sequence was obtained from a woman younger than 30 with Graves' hyperthyroidism. Specimen: peripheral blood or thyroid tissue (not recorded which). The CDR3 coding sequence is TGCAGCGCGATCCTCATGTACAGTCCAAGTTTCGTAGGGACCCAGTACTTC. Its translation: CSAILMYSPSFVGTQYF.